This TCR beta chain was recorded in a study of OX40 agonist ivuxolimab in advanced cancers. Across the whole study: Patients with prior anti-PD-1, anti-PD-L1 or anti-CTLA-4 therapy were eligible; 40% had some.

In regard to this clone: Antigen: not known.

Repertoires were generated with immunoSEQ multiplex PCR, while TCRdb's copy carries only in-frame clones and drops some. The sample holds roughly 69,000 clones, approximately 90% seen once. Study-wide results and caveats: Clones of CD4+ and CD8+ blood T cells grew by week 6 at doses of 0.1 to 3.0 mg/kg. Expanded clones tended on average to be more numerous among CD8+ T cells than CD4+.

The TCR originated in an adult with an advanced solid tumor such as melanoma, head and neck, liver or kidney cancer. This material consisted of CD4+ or CD8+ T cells sorted from blood, taken in a trial of the OX40 agonist ivuxolimab.

CDR3 sequence (DNA): TGTGCCAGCAGTCCCCCCTCGCCCTCCACCGACCTAGATACGCAGTATTTT. It specifies CASSPPSPSTDLDTQYF. The V gene is TRBV7-9, the J gene TRBJ2-3; no clear D gene. CDR3 size: 17 residues. The V gene lost 6 bases and the J gene lost 5 bases, with 24 bases spanning the gap. Germline values: CDR1 SEHNR, CDR2 FQNEAQ (reference sequence). The full variable domain, its missing parts supplied by reference TRBV7-9 and TRBJ2-3, is DTGVSQNPRHKITKRGQNVTFRCDPISEHNRLYWYRQTLGQGPEFLTYFQNEAQLEKSRLLSDRFSAERPKGSFSTLEIQRTEQGDSAMYLCASSPPSPSTDLDTQYFGPGTRLTVL.